This paragraph covers one T cell receptor beta chain sequence. As originally analysed: The assay estimated nucleated cells by amplifying reference gene primers. The method was immunoSEQ multiplex PCR; TCRdb's version includes in-frame clones alone and lacks a portion of them. The DNA was the basis for D and trimming; V, J and clone size are from that table. Seen here are about 240,000 clones, about 85% observed once, and the top ten hold around 6.9%. This sample is drawn from a study of blood T cell repertoires in COVID-19. Looking at the study overall: COVID-19 samples from acute and convalescent phases originated in the United States, Italy and Spain. The analysed material was cDNA or gDNA that came from T cells, B-cell-depleted T cells, or PBMCs.

The TCR comes from a man aged 55 to 70 who had recovered from COVID-19. Sequencing was carried out using peripheral blood.

The CDR3 nucleotides read TGTGCCAGCAGTTTATTAGACAGGACCTACGAGCAGTACTTC. As protein: CASSLLDRTYEQYF. V and J are TRBV27 and TRBJ2-7; possibly TRBD1 for D (6 bases). The germline V and J ends were trimmed by 1 base and 2 bases, with 9 bases remaining between them. Germline values: CDR1 MNHEY, CDR2 SMNVEV (reference sequence). This CDR3 is 14 amino acids long.